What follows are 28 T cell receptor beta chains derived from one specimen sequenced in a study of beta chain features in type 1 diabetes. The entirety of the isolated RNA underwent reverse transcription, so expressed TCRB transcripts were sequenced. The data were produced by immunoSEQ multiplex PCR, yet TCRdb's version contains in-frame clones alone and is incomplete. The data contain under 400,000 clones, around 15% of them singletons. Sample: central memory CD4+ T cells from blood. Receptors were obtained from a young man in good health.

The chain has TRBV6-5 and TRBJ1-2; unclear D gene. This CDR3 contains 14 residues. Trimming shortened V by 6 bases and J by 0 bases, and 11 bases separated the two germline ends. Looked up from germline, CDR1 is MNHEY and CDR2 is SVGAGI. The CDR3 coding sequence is TGTGCCAGCAGAACAGACGGAGCTAACTATGGCTACACCTTC. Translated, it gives CASRTDGANYGYTF.

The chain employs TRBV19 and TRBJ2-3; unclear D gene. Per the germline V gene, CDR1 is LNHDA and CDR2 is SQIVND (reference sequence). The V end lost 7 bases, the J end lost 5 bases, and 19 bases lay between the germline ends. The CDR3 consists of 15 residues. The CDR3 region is CASKQYLQQGDTQYF. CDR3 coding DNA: TGTGCCAGTAAGCAATACTTGCAACAAGGAGATACGCAGTATTTT.

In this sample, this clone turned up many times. In DNA, the CDR3 is TGTGCCAGCAGCTGGGTGGGGACTTACAATGAGCAGTTCTTC. Translated: CASSWVGTYNEQFF. The chain couples TRBV7-2 to TRBJ2-1; TRBD2 is a possible D gene (6 bases). V was clipped by 4 bases and J by 4 bases, with 11 bases between them. This CDR3 comprises 14 residues. Per germline, CDR1 SGHTA and CDR2 FQGNSA.

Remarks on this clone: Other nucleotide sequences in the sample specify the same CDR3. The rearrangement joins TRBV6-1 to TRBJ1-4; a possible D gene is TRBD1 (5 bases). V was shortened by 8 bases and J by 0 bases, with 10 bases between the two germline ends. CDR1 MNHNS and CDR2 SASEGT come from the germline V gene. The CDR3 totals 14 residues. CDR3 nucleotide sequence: TGTGCCAGCGGGAGACAGACAACTAATGAAAAACTGTTTTTT. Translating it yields CASGRQTTNEKLFF.

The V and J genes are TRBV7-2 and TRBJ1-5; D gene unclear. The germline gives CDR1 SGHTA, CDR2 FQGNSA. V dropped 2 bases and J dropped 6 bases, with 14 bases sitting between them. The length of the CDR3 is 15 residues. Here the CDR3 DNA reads TGTGCCAGCAGCTTAAACGCGGGATCTGGTCAGCCCCAGCATTTT. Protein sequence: CASSLNAGSGQPQHF.

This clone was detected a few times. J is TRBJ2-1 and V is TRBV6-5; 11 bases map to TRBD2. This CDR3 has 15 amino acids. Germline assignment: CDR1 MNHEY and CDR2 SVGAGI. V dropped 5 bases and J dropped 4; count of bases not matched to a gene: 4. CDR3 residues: CASSSRLAGYNEQFF. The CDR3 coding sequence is TGTGCCAGCAGTAGCCGACTAGCGGGGTACAATGAGCAGTTCTTC.

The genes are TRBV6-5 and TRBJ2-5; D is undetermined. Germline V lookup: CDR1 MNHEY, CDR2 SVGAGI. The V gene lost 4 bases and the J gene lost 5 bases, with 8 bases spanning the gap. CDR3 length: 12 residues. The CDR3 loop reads CASSSSTETQYF. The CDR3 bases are TGTGCCAGCAGTTCCTCGACGGAGACCCAGTACTTC.

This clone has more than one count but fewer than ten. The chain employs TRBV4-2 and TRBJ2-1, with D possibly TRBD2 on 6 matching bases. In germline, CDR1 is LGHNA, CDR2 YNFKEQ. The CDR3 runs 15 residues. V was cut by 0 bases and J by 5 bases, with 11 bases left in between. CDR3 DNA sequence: TGTGCCAGCAGCCAAGATCGGGGGAGCGACAATGAGCAGTTCTTC. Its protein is CASSQDRGSDNEQFF.

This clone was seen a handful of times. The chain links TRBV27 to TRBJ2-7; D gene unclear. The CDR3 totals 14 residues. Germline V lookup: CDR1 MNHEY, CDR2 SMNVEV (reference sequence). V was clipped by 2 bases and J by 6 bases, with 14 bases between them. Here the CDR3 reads CASSLVRSGSEQYV. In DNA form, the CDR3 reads TGTGCCAGCAGTTTAGTTAGGTCGGGCTCCGAGCAGTACGTC.

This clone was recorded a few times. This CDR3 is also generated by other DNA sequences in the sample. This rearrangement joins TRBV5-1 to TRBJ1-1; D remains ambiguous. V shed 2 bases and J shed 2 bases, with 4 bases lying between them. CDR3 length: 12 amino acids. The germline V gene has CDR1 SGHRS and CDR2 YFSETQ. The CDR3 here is CASSFLNTEAFF. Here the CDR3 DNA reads TGCGCCAGCAGCTTTCTAAACACTGAAGCTTTCTTT.

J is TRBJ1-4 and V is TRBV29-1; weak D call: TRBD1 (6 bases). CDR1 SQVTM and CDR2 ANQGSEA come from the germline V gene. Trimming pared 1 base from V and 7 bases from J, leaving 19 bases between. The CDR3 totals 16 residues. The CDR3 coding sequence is TGCAGCGTTGAAGCGCACACCGGGACATTTGCTGAAAAACTGTTTTTT. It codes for CSVEAHTGTFAEKLFF.

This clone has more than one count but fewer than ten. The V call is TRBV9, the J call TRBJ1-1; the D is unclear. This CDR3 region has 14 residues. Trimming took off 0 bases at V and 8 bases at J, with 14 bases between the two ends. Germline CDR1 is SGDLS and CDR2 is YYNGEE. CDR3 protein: CASSVEWASTEAFF. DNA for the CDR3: TGTGCCAGCAGCGTAGAGTGGGCGTCGACAGAAGCTTTCTTT.

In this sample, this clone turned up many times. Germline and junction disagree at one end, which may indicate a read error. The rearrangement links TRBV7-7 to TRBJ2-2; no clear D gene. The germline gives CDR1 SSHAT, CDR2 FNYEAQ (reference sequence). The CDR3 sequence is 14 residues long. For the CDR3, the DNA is TGTGCTAGCAGCGCCACATTGAGCACCGGGGAGCTGTTTTTT. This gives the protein CASSATLSTGELFF.

CDR3 sequence: CASSSPGLAGVGEQFF. The CDR3 bases are TGTGCCAGCAGCTCCCCGGGACTAGCGGGAGTTGGTGAGCAGTTCTTC. The V gene is TRBV7-8, the J gene TRBJ2-1; TRBD2 matches at 14 bases. CDR3 size: 16 residues. Per germline, CDR1 SGHVS and CDR2 FQNEAQ. The V segment lost 4 bases and the J segment 9 bases; nucleotides outside the gene matches: 8.

The CDR3 here is CASSFTGYTF. CDR3 in DNA: TGTGCCAGCAGCTTCACCGGCTACACCTTC. The chain uses TRBV11-2 and TRBJ1-2; D gene ambiguous. The V gene lost 3 bases and the J gene lost 8 bases, with 4 bases spanning the gap. Germline assignment: CDR1 SGHAT and CDR2 FQNNGV. The CDR3 consists of 10 residues.

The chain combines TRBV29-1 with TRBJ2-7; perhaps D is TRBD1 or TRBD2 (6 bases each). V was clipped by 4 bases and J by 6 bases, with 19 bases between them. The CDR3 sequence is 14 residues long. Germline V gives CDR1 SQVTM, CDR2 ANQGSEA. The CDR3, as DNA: TGCAGCGTTGGGACGGGGGACACGGTCGCCGAGCAGTACTTC. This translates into CSVGTGDTVAEQYF.

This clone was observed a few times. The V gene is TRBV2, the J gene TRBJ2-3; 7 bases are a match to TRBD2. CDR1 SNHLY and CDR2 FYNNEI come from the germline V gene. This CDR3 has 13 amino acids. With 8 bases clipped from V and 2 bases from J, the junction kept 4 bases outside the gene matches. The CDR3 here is CASSSGLTDTQYF. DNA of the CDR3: TGTGCCAGCTCTAGCGGACTCACAGATACGCAGTATTTT.

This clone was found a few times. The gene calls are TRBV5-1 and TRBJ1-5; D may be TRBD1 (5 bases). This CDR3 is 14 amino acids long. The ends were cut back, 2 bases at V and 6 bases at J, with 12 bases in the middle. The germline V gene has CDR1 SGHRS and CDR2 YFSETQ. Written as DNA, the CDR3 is TGCGCCAGCAGCTTCGGAGGGGCGGGTCAGCCCCAGCATTTT. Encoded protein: CASSFGGAGQPQHF. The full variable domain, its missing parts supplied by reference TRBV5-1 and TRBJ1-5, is KAGVTQTPRYLIKTRGQQVTLSCSPISGHRSVSWYQQTPGQGLQFLFEYFSETQRNKGNFPGRFSGRQFSNSRSEMNVSTLELGDSALYLCASSFGGAGQPQHFGDGTRLSIL.

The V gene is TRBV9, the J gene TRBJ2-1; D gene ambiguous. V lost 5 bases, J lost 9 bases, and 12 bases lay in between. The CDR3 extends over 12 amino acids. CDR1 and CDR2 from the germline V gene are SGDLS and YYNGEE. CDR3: CASSLSPSEQFF. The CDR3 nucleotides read TGTGCCAGCAGTTTAAGTCCCAGTGAGCAGTTCTTC. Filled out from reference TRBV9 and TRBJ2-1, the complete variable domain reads DSGVTQTPKHLITATGQRVTLRCSPRSGDLSVYWYQQSLDQGLQFLIQYYNGEERAKGNILERFSAQQFPDLHSELNLSSLELGDSALYFCASSLSPSEQFFGPGTRLTVL.

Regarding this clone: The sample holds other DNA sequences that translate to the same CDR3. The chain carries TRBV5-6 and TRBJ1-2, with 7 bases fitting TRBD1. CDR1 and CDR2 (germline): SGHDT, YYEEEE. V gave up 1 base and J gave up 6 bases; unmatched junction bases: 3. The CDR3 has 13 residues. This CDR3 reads CASSLRQGDGYTF. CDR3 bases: TGTGCCAGCAGCTTGAGGCAGGGGGATGGCTACACCTTC.

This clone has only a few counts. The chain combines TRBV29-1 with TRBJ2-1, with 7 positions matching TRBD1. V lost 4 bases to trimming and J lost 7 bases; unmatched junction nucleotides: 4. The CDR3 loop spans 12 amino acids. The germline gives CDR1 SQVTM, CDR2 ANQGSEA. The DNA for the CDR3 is TGCAGCGTTGCGACAGGGCGGAATGAGCAGTTCTTC. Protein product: CSVATGRNEQFF.

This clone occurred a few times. The CDR3 reads CSVRRSSDETQYF. CDR3 sequence (DNA): TGCAGCGTTCGGAGGTCTAGCGATGAGACCCAGTACTTC. This chain links TRBV29-1 with TRBJ2-5, with TRBD2 as a possible D gene (6 bases). The V gene lost 5 bases and the J gene lost 5 bases, with 15 bases spanning the gap. The CDR3 is 13 residues long. Germline CDR1 is SQVTM and CDR2 is ANQGSEA.

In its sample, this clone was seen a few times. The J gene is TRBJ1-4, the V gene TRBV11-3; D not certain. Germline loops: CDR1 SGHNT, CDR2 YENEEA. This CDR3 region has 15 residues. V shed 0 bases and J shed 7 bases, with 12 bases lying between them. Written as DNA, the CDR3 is TGTGCCAGCAGCTTAGACCCCGGGGAATTTGAAAAACTGTTTTTT. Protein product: CASSLDPGEFEKLFF.

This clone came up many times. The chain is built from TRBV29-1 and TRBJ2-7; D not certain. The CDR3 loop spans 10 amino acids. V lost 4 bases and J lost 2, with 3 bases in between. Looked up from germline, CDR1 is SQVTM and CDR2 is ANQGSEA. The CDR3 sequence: CSVGTYEQYV. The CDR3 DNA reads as TGCAGCGTTGGCACCTACGAGCAGTACGTC.

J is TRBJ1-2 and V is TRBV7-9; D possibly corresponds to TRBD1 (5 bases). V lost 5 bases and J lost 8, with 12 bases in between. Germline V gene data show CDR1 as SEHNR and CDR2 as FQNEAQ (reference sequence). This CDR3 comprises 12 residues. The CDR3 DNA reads TGTGCCAGCAGCCTCAGGGATTCGGGCTACACCTTC. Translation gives CASSLRDSGYTF.

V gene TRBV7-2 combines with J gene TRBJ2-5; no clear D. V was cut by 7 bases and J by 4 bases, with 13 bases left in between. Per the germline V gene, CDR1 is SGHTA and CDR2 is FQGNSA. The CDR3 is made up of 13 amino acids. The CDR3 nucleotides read TGTGCCAGCACCCCCCTGGGGTCAGAGACCCAGTACTTC. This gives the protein CASTPLGSETQYF.

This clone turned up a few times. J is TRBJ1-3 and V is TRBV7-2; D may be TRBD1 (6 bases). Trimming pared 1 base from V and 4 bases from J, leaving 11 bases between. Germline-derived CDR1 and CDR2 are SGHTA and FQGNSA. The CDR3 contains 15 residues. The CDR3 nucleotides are TGTGCCAGCAGCTTAGGGACAGCCAGGGGAAACACCATATATTTT. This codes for CASSLGTARGNTIYF.

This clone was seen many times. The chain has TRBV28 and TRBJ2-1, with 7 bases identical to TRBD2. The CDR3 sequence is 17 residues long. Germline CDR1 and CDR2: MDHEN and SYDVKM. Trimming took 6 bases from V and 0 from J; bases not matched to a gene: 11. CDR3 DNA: TGTGCCAGCAGGGAGGATATGGGGGGGAGCTCCTACAATGAGCAGTTCTTC. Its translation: CASREDMGGSSYNEQFF.